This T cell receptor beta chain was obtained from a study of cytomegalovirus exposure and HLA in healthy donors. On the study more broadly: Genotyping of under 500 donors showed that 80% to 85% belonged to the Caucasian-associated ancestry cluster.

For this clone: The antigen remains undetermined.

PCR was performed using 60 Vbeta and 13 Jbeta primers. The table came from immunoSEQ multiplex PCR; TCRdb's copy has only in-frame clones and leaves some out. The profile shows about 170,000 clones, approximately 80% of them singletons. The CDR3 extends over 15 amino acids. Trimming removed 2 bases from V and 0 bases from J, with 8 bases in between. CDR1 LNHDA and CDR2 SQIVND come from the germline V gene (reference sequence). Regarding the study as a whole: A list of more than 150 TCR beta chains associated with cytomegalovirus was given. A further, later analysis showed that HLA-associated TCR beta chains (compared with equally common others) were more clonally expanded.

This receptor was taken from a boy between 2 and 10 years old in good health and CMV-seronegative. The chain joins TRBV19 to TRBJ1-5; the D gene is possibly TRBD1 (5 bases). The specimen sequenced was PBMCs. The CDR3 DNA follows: TGTGCCAGTAGTATAATCGGGGGTAGCAATCAGCCCCAGCATTTT. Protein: CASSIIGGSNQPQHF.